The 24 T cell receptor beta chains below were found in one sample sequenced in a study of neurological immune-mediated disorders. Noted time point: technical triplicate 2. TCRdb reprocessed the 5' RACE reads via MiXCR and lists one record per CDR3 protein. Found here are about 59,000 distinct CDR3 sequences, under 30% of them singletons; the top ten hold about 4.9%. The sequenced sample consisted of PBMCs. These receptors all stem from a man aged 60-69 years with HTLV-1-associated myelopathy (HAM/TSP).

This clonotype was counted at least ten times. The V gene is TRBV24-1, the J gene TRBJ2-3; tentatively, D is TRBD2 (5 bases). V dropped 0 bases and J dropped 2 bases, with 11 bases sitting between them. This CDR3 is built from 16 residues. Germline CDR1 reads KGHDR; CDR2 reads SFDVKD. For the CDR3, the DNA is TGTGCCACCAGTGATTTGGGAAGCGGACCCACAGATACGCAGTATTTT. It specifies CATSDLGSGPTDTQYF.

This clonotype occurred many times. The CDR3 is CASSATSGSYEQYF. The CDR3 DNA follows: TGCGCCAGCAGTGCAACTAGCGGGAGTTACGAGCAGTACTTC. This chain links TRBV5-1 with TRBJ2-7; 11 positions agree with TRBD2. Germline V gene data show CDR1 as SGHRS and CDR2 as YFSETQ. This CDR3 has 14 amino acids. With V trimmed by 5 bases and J by 4 bases, 5 bases remained unmatched.

In its sample, this clonotype was seen many times. This chain links TRBV5-1 with TRBJ2-2; maybe TRBD2 (6 bases). V lost 0 bases and J 1 base, leaving 10 bases between the germline ends. Germline V gene lookup returns CDR1 SGHRS and CDR2 YFSETQ. CDR3 length: 16 amino acids. CDR3 sequence (DNA): TGCGCCAGCAGCTTGGAGGCGGGACGGAACACCGGGGAGCTGTTTTTT. This sequence encodes CASSLEAGRNTGELFF.

This chain connects TRBV4-1 to TRBJ1-1; unclear D gene. Trimming left V 3 bases short and J 7 bases short, with 21 bases between. The CDR3 is made up of 16 amino acids. Germline V gene lookup returns CDR1 MGHRA and CDR2 YSYEKL. The CDR3 DNA reads as TGCGCCAGCAGCCATCCCCCTGATGGGGATAGGTATGAAGCTTTCTTT. It encodes CASSHPPDGDRYEAFF.

This clonotype was recorded a few times. The chain uses TRBV11-1 and TRBJ2-7; 9 bases align to TRBD1. Trimming cost V 0 bases and J 2 bases; bases outside gene matches: 5. Germline lookup yields CDR1 SGHAT and CDR2 FQDESV (reference sequence). CDR3 length equals 16 residues. The CDR3 region is CASSLAIGDRAYEQYF. In nucleotides, the CDR3 is TGTGCCAGCAGCTTAGCGATCGGGGACAGGGCCTACGAGCAGTACTTC. Full variable domain (rest looked up from reference TRBV11-1 and TRBJ2-7): EAEVAQSPRYKITEKSQAVAFWCDPISGHATLYWYRQILGQGPELLVQFQDESVVDDSQLPKDRFSAERLKGVDSTLKIQPAELGDSAMYLCASSLAIGDRAYEQYFGPGTRLTVT.

This clonotype was detected many times. This sequence joins TRBV5-1 and TRBJ2-7; TRBD2 matches 8 bases. Losses at the gene ends were 6 bases for V and 0 bases for J; bases not matched to a gene: 8. Per the germline V gene, CDR1 is SGHRS and CDR2 is YFSETQ. There are 15 residues in the CDR3. CDR3: CASTTSGGDSYEQYF. CDR3 nucleotides: TGCGCCAGCACTACGTCCGGGGGGGACTCCTACGAGCAGTACTTC.

This clonotype was found many times. The chain couples TRBV5-1 to TRBJ2-2; 10 bases line up with TRBD2. This CDR3 is 16 amino acids long. CDR1 SGHRS and CDR2 YFSETQ come from the germline V gene. Trimming removed 4 bases from V and 2 bases from J; junction bases left unmatched: 5. Written as DNA, the CDR3 is TGCGCCAGCAGCCCTCTAGCGGGAGTAAACACCGGGGAGCTGTTTTTT. Translation gives CASSPLAGVNTGELFF.

This clonotype was seen more than once but under ten times. The chain recombines TRBV20-1 with TRBJ1-2; D may be TRBD1 (5 bases). V was clipped by 5 bases and J by 6 bases, with 19 bases between them. Germline CDR1 is DFQATT and CDR2 is SNEGSKA (reference sequence). The CDR3 runs 14 residues. CDR3 nucleotides: TGCAGTGCTCCTTGGGAGGGGCGAGGTAATGGCTACACCTTC. It encodes CSAPWEGRGNGYTF.

This clonotype occurred many times. V usage is TRBV14 and J usage is TRBJ2-1; D is unclear. Germline CDR1 and CDR2: SGHDN and FVKESK. The CDR3 extends over 17 amino acids. Trimming cost V 4 bases and J 1 base, with 17 bases left between them. The DNA for the CDR3 is TGTGCCAGCAGCCCCGTCCCGGGCCGCCTTTCCTACAATGAGCAGTTCTTC. Its protein product is CASSPVPGRLSYNEQFF. Variable domain in full (rest from reference TRBV14 and TRBJ2-1): EAGVTQFPSHSVIEKGQTVTLRCDPISGHDNLYWYRRVMGKEIKFLLHFVKESKQDESGMPNNRFLAERTGGTYSTLKVQPAELEDSGVYFCASSPVPGRLSYNEQFFGPGTRLTVL.

This clonotype was counted between two and nine times. V and J are TRBV6-5 and TRBJ2-7, with TRBD2 as a possible D gene (5 bases). Trimming took 7 bases from V and 7 from J, leaving 11 bases between them. Germline-derived CDR1 and CDR2 are MNHEY and SVGAGI. The CDR3 covers 11 residues. The CDR3 sequence: CASTAGGEQYF. The CDR3 coding sequence is TGTGCCAGCACGGCGGGCGGTGAGCAGTACTTC.

In this sample, this clonotype turned up many times. The chain is built from TRBV6-5 and TRBJ2-6, with 7 bases lining up with TRBD1. V lost 10 bases to trimming and J lost 2 bases; unmatched junction nucleotides: 8. Germline assignment: CDR1 MNHEY and CDR2 SVGAGI. This CDR3 has 15 residues. The CDR3 DNA follows: TGTGCCATCCGGCCGCAGGGGGCTGGGGCCAACGTCCTGACTTTC. Protein: CAIRPQGAGANVLTF.

This clonotype has at least ten counts. The chain joins TRBV28 to TRBJ2-4; 10 bases match TRBD1. Trimming at V came to 5 bases and at J to 10 bases, leaving 5 bases not matched to a gene. Germline assignment: CDR1 MDHEN and CDR2 SYDVKM. The length of the CDR3 is 13 residues. The CDR3 bases are TGTGCCAGCAGTCCTCGGGACAGGGGTATTCAGTACTTC. This gives the protein CASSPRDRGIQYF.

This clonotype was seen ten or more times. The J gene is TRBJ2-5, the V gene TRBV2, with D unresolved. Germline V gives CDR1 SNHLY, CDR2 FYNNEI. The ends were cut back, 6 bases at V and 7 bases at J, with 12 bases in the middle. This CDR3 has 12 amino acids. The CDR3 nucleotides are TGTGCCAGCAGATTAAGTGTGGCGACCCAGTACTTC. Its translation is CASRLSVATQYF.

In its sample, this clonotype was seen many times. The chain employs TRBV28 and TRBJ2-2; 9 bases are shared with TRBD2. The CDR3 has 15 residues. After removal of 7 bases from V and 0 bases from J, the junction contained 3 bases not matched to a gene. The germline V gene encodes CDR1 MDHEN and CDR2 SYDVKM. DNA of the CDR3: TGTGCCAGCACCGTAGCGGGAGCGAACACCGGGGAGCTGTTTTTT. It yields the protein CASTVAGANTGELFF.

This clonotype was seen at least ten times. V gene TRBV28 combines with J gene TRBJ2-3; 7 bases agree with TRBD2. With 6 bases clipped from V and 4 bases from J, the junction kept 7 bases outside the gene matches. From germline, CDR1 is MDHEN and CDR2 SYDVKM. This CDR3 spans 14 amino acids. The CDR3 nucleotides are TGTGCCAGCAGCACCAGACTAGCTGCAGATACGCAGTATTTT. Translated, it gives CASSTRLAADTQYF. Full variable domain (rest looked up from reference TRBV28 and TRBJ2-3): DVKVTQSSRYLVKRTGEKVFLECVQDMDHENMFWYRQDPGLGLRLIYFSYDVKMKEKGDIPEGYSVSREKKERFSLILESASTNQTSMYLCASSTRLAADTQYFGPGTRLTVL.

This clonotype came up many times. An end of the junction does not agree with germline; a read error may underlie this. The chain is built from TRBV7-9 and TRBJ2-5, with 8 nucleotides matching TRBD1. CDR3 length equals 14 residues. In germline, CDR1 is SEHNR, CDR2 FQNEAQ (reference sequence). CDR3 nucleotides: TGTGCCAGCAGCGTAGGACAGGGAAGAGAGGCCCAGTACTTC. It is translated as CASSVGQGREAQYF.

This clonotype was detected a few times. The chain is built from TRBV3-1 and TRBJ2-7; TRBD2 is a possible D gene (6 bases). Trimming left V 3 bases short and J 4 bases short, with 13 bases between. In germline, CDR1 is LGHDT, CDR2 YNNKEL (reference sequence). CDR3 length: 14 amino acids. The CDR3 is CASSQGSGAYEQYF. The CDR3 DNA reads as TGTGCCAGCAGCCAGGGATCGGGAGCTTACGAGCAGTACTTC.

At least ten counts were recorded for this clonotype. The chain joins TRBV3-1 to TRBJ1-1; D gene uncertain. Germline CDR1 LGHDT, CDR2 YNNKEL (reference sequence). The CDR3 loop spans 13 amino acids. Trimming removed 4 bases from V and 5 bases from J, with 11 bases in between. Here the CDR3 reads CASSPLGGTEAFF. The CDR3 DNA sequence: TGTGCCAGCAGCCCACTCGGAGGGACTGAAGCTTTCTTT.

At least ten counts were recorded for this clonotype. The rearrangement joins TRBV7-2 to TRBJ2-3; TRBD2 aligns across 8 bases. V lost 1 base, J lost 4 bases, and 13 bases stayed unmatched. Germline CDR1 and CDR2: SGHTA and FQGNSA. The CDR3 has 18 residues. The CDR3 DNA sequence: TGTGCCAGCAGCTTAGTTGGGGGGGTAGCGGGATCCCCAGATACGCAGTATTTT. This gives the protein CASSLVGGVAGSPDTQYF.

The sample holds many counts of this clonotype. The rearrangement uses TRBV5-6 and TRBJ1-1; D gene ambiguous. The CDR3 extends over 14 amino acids. The V gene's germline CDR1 is SGHDT and CDR2 YYEEEE. Trimming shortened V by 2 bases and J by 2 bases, and 10 bases separated the two germline ends. The CDR3 region has the DNA TGTGCCAGCAGCTTCCTCAGGCTCAACACTGAAGCTTTCTTT. Its protein is CASSFLRLNTEAFF.

This clonotype was seen many times. The CDR3 loop is CASSFEGDNTGELFF. The CDR3 DNA is TGTGCCAGCAGCTTTGAGGGGGACAACACCGGGGAGCTGTTTTTT. This chain joins TRBV7-8 and TRBJ2-2, with D perhaps TRBD1 (6 bases). This CDR3 comprises 15 residues. Germline-derived CDR1 and CDR2 are SGHVS and FQNEAQ. V lost 3 bases and J lost 2, with 10 bases in between.

This clonotype was detected ten times or more. The chain joins TRBV5-6 to TRBJ1-2, with 8 positions matching TRBD1. The V segment lost 5 bases and the J segment 4 bases; nucleotides outside the gene matches: 10. Per germline, CDR1 SGHDT and CDR2 YYEEEE. The CDR3 runs 15 residues. The CDR3 reads CASSRGGQVVYGYTF. CDR3 in DNA: TGTGCCAGCAGTCGGGGGGGACAGGTCGTCTATGGCTACACCTTC.

The chain uses TRBV25-1 and TRBJ1-1; D ambiguous. The CDR3 spans 14 residues. CDR1 MGHDK and CDR2 SYGVNS come from the germline V gene. Trimming removed 4 bases at V and 6 bases at J, with 15 bases between. This CDR3 is CASSGPRQFSEAFF. As DNA, the CDR3 is TGTGCCAGCAGTGGCCCCCGGCAGTTCTCTGAAGCTTTCTTT.

This clonotype was recorded many times. This chain joins TRBV7-3 and TRBJ2-2; 14 bases agree with TRBD2. This CDR3 has 17 residues. Unmatched junction bases numbered 2, after V lost 1 base and J lost 4 bases. Looked up from germline, CDR1 is SGHTA and CDR2 is FQGTGA. CDR3 loop: CASSLRGLAGATGELFF. The CDR3 bases are TGTGCCAGCAGCTTAAGGGGACTAGCGGGAGCCACCGGGGAGCTGTTTTTT.